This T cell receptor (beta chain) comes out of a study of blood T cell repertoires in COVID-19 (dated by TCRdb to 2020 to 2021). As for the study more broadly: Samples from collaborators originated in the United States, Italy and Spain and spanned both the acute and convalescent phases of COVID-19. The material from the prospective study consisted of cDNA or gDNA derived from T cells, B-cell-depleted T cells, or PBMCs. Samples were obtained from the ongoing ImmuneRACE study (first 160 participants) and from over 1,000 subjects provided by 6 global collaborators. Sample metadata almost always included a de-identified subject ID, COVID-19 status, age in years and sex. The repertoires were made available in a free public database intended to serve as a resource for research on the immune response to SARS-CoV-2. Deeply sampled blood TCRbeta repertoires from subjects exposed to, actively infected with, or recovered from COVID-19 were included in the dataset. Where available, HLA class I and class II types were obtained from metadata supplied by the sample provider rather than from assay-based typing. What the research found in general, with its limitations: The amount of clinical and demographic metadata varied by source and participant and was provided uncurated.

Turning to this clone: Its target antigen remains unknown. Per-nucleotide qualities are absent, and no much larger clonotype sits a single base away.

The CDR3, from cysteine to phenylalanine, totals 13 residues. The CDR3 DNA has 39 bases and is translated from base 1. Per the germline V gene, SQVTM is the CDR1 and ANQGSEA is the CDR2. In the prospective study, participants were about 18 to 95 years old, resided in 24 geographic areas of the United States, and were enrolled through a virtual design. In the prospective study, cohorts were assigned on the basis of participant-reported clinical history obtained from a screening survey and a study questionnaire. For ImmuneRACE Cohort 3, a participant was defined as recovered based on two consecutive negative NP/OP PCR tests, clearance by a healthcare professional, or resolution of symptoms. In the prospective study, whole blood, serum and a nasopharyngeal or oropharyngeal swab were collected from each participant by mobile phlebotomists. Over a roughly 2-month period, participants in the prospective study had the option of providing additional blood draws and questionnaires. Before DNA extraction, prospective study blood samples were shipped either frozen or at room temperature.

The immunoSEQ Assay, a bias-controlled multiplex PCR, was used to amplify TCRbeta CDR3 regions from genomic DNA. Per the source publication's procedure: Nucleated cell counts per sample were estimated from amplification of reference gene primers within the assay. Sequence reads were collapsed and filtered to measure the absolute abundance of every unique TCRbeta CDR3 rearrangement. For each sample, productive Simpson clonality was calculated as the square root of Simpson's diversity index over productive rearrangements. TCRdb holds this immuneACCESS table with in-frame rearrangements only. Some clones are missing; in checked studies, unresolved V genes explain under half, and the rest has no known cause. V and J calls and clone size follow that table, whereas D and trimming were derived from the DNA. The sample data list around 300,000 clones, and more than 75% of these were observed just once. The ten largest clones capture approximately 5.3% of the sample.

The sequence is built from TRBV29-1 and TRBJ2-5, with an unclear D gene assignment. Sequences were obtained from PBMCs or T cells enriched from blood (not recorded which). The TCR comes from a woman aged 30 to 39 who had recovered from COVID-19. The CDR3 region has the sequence CTGSLPLQETQYF. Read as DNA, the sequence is TGCACCGGGTCCCTTCCCCTTCAAGAGACCCAGTACTTC.